A single sample gave rise to the 8 T cell receptor beta chains below, sequenced in a study of human T cells and chemical hapten exposure. Time point given: patch test 1, 2 weeks after DPC sensitization. Treatment described: therapeutic diphenylcyclopropenone sensitization with weekly scalp DPC. One entry per CDR3 protein, called by TCRdb with MiXCR from the RACE reads. Of about 340,000 distinct CDR3 sequences listed, about 7% were seen once; the top ten hold 8.4%. The specimen was whole blood, collected in connection with sensitization to the hapten diphenylcyclopropenone (DPC). Every receptor here comes from a woman under 30 with alopecia areata. Some clones in this sample may be carry-over from other donors' samples.

This chain joins TRBV7-2 and TRBJ1-2; TRBD1 aligns across 8 bases. CDR1 SGHTA and CDR2 FQGNSA come from the germline V gene. The CDR3 is made up of 15 amino acids. J was trimmed by 4 bases and V by 0 bases; bases with no gene match: 4. The CDR3 is CASSLAQGARYGYTF. DNA for the CDR3: TGTGCCAGCAGCTTAGCCCAGGGGGCCCGCTATGGCTACACCTTC.

This clonotype was seen at least ten times. The chain couples TRBV6-1 to TRBJ2-7, with a weak D call TRBD1 (6 bases). The CDR3 sequence is 14 residues long. Germline-derived CDR1 and CDR2 are MNHNS and SASEGT. V dropped 3 bases and J dropped 8 bases, with 17 bases sitting between them. DNA of the CDR3: TGTGCCAGCAGTGAGATTAGGGGGTCTTACAAGCAGTACTTC. Protein product: CASSEIRGSYKQYF.

This clonotype was picked up a small number of times. The chain has TRBV11-2 and TRBJ2-2; D tentatively fits TRBD1 or TRBD2 (5 bases each). V was cut by 5 bases and J by 6 bases, with 22 bases left in between. Looked up from germline, CDR1 is SGHAT and CDR2 is FQNNGV. This CDR3 is 17 amino acids long. CDR3 sequence: CASSPQPSGRLAGELFF. In DNA, the CDR3 is TGTGCCAGCAGCCCTCAACCCTCGGGACGGCTGGCCGGGGAGCTGTTTTTT.

There are a few counts of this clonotype. The V gene is TRBV5-1, the J gene TRBJ2-7; D is possibly TRBD1 (6 bases). The germline V and J ends were trimmed by 4 bases and 1 base, with 21 bases remaining between them. This CDR3 region has 17 residues. Germline assignment: CDR1 SGHRS and CDR2 YFSETQ. CDR3 nucleotides: TGCGCCAGCAGCACTACCCTGACAGGTCCTTCATCCTACGAGCAGTACTTC. Amino acid sequence: CASSTTLTGPSSYEQYF. Full variable domain (rest looked up from reference TRBV5-1 and TRBJ2-7): KAGVTQTPRYLIKTRGQQVTLSCSPISGHRSVSWYQQTPGQGLQFLFEYFSETQRNKGNFPGRFSGRQFSNSRSEMNVSTLELGDSALYLCASSTTLTGPSSYEQYFGPGTRLTVT.

This clonotype occurred many times. V gene TRBV9 combines with J gene TRBJ1-1, with a tentative D call TRBD1 (5 bases). Per the germline V gene, CDR1 is SGDLS and CDR2 is YYNGEE. The CDR3 runs 13 residues. Between the trimmed V and J ends, which lost 4 bases and 3 bases, there was a span of 10 bases. The CDR3 DNA reads as TGTGCCAGCAGCCCTCCCAGGGACACTGAAGCTTTCTTT. Translated: CASSPPRDTEAFF.

This clonotype was recorded a few times. This sequence joins TRBV7-2 and TRBJ1-4; TRBD1 might be the D (5 bases). CDR3 length: 16 residues. The germline V gene encodes CDR1 SGHTA and CDR2 FQGNSA. Deletions cut 4 bases from V and 1 base from J, with 13 bases between. The CDR3 here is CASSSNWTKTNEKLFF. The CDR3 nucleotides are TGTGCCAGCAGCTCCAATTGGACAAAAACTAATGAAAAACTGTTTTTT.

This clonotype was detected a few times. The V gene is TRBV27, the J gene TRBJ2-1; D is perhaps TRBD2 (5 bases). CDR1 MNHEY and CDR2 SMNVEV come from the germline V gene (reference sequence). V lost 0 bases to trimming and J lost 0 bases, with 12 bases between them. The CDR3 is made up of 17 amino acids. The CDR3 DNA is TGTGCCAGCAGTTTATCCGGGGAACTAAGCTCCTACAATGAGCAGTTCTTC. It yields the protein CASSLSGELSSYNEQFF.

V gene TRBV9 combines with J gene TRBJ1-1; D not resolved. Trimming pared 3 bases from V and 2 bases from J, leaving 17 bases between. This CDR3 has 16 amino acids. Per the germline V gene, CDR1 is SGDLS and CDR2 is YYNGEE. The CDR3 loop reads CASSAAVYPHNTEAFF. The CDR3, as DNA: TGTGCCAGCAGCGCCGCAGTGTATCCCCACAACACTGAAGCTTTCTTT.